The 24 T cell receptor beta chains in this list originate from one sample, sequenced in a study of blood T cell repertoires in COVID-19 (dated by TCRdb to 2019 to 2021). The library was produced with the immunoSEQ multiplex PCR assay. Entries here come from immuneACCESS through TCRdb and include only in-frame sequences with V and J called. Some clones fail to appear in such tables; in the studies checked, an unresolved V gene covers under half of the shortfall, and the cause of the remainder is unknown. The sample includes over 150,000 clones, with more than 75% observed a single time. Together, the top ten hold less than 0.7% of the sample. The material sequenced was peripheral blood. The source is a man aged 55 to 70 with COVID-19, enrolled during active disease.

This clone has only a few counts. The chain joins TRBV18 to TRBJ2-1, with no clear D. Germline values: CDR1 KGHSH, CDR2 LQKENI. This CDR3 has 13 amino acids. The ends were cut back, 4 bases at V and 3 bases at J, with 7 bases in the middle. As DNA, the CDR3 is TGTGCCAGCTCACGCCAGGACTACAATGAGCAGTTCTTC. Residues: CASSRQDYNEQFF.

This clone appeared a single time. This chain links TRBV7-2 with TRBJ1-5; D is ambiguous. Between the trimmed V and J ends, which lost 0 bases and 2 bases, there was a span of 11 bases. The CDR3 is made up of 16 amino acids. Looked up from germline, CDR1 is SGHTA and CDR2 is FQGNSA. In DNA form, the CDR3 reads TGTGCCAGCAGCTTAGCTGGCGGGGAGGGCAATCAGCCCCAGCATTTT. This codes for CASSLAGGEGNQPQHF. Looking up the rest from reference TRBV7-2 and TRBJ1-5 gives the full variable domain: GAGVSQSPSNKVTEKGKDVELRCDPISGHTALYWYRQSLGQGLEFLIYFQGNSAPDKSGLPSDRFSAERTGGSVSTLTIQRTQQEDSAVYLCASSLAGGEGNQPQHFGDGTRLSIL.

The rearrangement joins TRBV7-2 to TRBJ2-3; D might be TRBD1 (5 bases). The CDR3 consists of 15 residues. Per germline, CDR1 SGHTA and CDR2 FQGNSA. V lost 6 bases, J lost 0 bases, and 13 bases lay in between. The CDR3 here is CASRPPGLSTDTQYF. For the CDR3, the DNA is TGTGCCAGCAGGCCCCCAGGGCTGAGCACAGATACGCAGTATTTT.

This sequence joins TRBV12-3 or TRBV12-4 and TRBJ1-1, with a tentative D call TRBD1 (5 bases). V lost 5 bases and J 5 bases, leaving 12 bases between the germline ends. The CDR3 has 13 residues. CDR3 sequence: CASSVGGGTEAFF. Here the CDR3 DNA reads TGTGCCAGCAGTGTTGGGGGGGGTACTGAAGCTTTCTTT.

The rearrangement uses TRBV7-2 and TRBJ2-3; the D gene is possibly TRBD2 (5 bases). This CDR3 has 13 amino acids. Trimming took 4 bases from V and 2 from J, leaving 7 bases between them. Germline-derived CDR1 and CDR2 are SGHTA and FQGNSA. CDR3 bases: TGTGCCAGCAGCTCACGGGACACAGATACGCAGTATTTT. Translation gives CASSSRDTDTQYF.

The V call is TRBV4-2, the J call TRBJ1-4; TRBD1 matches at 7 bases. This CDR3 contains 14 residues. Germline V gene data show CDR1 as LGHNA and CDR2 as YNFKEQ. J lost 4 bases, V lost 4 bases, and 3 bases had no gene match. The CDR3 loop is CASSPRDSNEKLFF. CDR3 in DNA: TGTGCCAGCAGCCCCCGGGACAGTAATGAAAAACTGTTTTTT.

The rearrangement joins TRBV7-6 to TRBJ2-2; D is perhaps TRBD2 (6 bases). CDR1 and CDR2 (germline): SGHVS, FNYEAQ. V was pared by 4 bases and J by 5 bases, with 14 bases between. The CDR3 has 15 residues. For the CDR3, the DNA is TGTGCCAGCAGCTCTAGCTCCGGGAGTACCGGGGAGCTGTTTTTT. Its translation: CASSSSSGSTGELFF.

This chain's CDR3 is CASFRTGPTGELFF. The DNA of the CDR3 is TGTGCCAGCTTCCGGACAGGGCCCACCGGGGAGCTGTTTTTT. This chain joins TRBV28 and TRBJ2-2; the match to TRBD1 covers 8 bases. The CDR3 runs 14 residues. Germline-derived CDR1 and CDR2 are MDHEN and SYDVKM. The junction had 6 bases not matched to a gene; V was cut back by 8 bases and J by 4 bases.

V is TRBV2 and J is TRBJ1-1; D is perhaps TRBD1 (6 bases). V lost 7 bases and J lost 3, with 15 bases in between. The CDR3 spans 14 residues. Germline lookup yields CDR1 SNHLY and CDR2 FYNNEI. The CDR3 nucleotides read TGTGCCAGCAAGAGGGGGGGCACGGACACTGAAGCTTTCTTT. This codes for CASKRGGTDTEAFF. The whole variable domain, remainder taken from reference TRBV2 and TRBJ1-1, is EPEVTQTPSHQVTQMGQEVILRCVPISNHLYFYWYRQILGQKVEFLVSFYNNEISEKSEIFDDQFSVERPDGSNFTLKIRSTKLEDSAMYFCASKRGGTDTEAFFGQGTRLTVV.

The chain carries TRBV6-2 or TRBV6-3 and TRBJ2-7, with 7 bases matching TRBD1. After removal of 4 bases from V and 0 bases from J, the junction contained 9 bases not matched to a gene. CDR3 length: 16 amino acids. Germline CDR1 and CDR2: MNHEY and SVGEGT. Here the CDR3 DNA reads TGTGCCAGCAGTTCCCAGGGACAGACCTACTCCTACGAGCAGTACTTC. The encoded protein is CASSSQGQTYSYEQYF.

CDR3: CASSHGSTDTQYF. The CDR3 bases are TGTGCCAGCAGCCACGGGTCGACAGATACGCAGTATTTT. The chain joins TRBV3-1 (or the pseudogene TRBV3-2) to TRBJ2-3; no definite D call. This CDR3 contains 13 residues. Germline values: CDR1 LGHDT, CDR2 YNNKEL (reference sequence). The ends were cut back, 3 bases at V and 3 bases at J, with 7 bases in the middle.

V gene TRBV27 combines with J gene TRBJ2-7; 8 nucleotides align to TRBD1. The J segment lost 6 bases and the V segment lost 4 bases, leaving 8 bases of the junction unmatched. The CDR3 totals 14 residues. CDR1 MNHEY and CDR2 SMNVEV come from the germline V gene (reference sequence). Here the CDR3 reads CASSYSFTGGEQYF. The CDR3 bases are TGTGCCAGCAGTTACAGTTTCACAGGGGGCGAGCAGTACTTC.

The DNA for the CDR3 is TGTGCCAGCAGCCGGGACAGAAGCCAAGAGACCCAGTACTTC. Protein sequence: CASSRDRSQETQYF. The chain couples TRBV7-2 to TRBJ2-5; 7 nucleotides line up with TRBD1. CDR3 length: 14 residues. The V gene end was trimmed by 5 bases and the J gene end by 1 base; junction bases not matched to a gene: 4. Germline CDR1 SGHTA, CDR2 FQGNSA.

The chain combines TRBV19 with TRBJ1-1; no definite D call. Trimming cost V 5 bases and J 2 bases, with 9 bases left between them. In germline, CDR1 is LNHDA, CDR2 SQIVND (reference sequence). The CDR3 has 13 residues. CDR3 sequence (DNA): TGTGCCAGTAGTTCACACGAAAACACTGAAGCTTTCTTT. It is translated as CASSSHENTEAFF.

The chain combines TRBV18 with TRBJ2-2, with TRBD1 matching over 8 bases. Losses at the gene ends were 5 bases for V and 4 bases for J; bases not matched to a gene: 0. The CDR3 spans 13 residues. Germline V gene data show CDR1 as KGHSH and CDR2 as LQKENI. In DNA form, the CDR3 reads TGTGCCAGCTCAACAGGGGGCACCGGGGAGCTGTTTTTT. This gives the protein CASSTGGTGELFF.

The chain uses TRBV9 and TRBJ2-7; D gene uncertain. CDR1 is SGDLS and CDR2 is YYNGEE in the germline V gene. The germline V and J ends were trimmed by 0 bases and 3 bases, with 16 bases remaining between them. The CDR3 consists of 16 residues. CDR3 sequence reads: CASSVDSASAYYEQYF. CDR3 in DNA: TGTGCCAGCAGCGTAGATTCCGCCAGCGCCTACTACGAGCAGTACTTC.

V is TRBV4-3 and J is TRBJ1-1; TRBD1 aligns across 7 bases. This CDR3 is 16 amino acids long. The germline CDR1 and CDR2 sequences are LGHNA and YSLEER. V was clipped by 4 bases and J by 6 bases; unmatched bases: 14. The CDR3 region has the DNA TGCGCCAGCAGCCCCTATTCCGGGACAGTGTTCTCTGAAGCTTTCTTT. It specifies CASSPYSGTVFSEAFF.

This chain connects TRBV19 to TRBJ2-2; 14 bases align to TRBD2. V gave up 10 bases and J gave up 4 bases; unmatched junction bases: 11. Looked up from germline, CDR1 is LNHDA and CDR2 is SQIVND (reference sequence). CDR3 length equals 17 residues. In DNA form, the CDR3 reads TGTGCCACGCGGGGACTAGCGGGGGCGCGAGGCACCGGGGAGCTGTTTTTT. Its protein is CATRGLAGARGTGELFF.

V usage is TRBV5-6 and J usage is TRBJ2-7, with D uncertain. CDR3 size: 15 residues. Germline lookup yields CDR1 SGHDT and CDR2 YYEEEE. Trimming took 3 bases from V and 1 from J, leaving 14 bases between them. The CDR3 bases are TGTGCCAGCAGCTCCGACACGCCAACTTCCTACGAGCAGTACTTC. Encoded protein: CASSSDTPTSYEQYF.

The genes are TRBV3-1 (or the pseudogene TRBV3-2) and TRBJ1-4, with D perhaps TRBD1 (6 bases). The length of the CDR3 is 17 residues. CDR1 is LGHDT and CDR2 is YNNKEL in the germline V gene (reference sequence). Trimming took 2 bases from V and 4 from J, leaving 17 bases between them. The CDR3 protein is CASSQKRGSGFNEKLFF. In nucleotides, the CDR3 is TGTGCCAGCAGCCAAAAGAGGGGGTCAGGCTTTAATGAAAAACTGTTTTTT.

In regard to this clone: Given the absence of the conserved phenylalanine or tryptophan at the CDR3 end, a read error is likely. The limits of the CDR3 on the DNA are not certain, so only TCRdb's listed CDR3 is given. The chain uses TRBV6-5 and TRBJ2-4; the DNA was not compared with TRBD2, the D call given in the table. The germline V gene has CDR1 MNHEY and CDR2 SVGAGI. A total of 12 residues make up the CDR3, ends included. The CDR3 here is CASSYSKADVRL.

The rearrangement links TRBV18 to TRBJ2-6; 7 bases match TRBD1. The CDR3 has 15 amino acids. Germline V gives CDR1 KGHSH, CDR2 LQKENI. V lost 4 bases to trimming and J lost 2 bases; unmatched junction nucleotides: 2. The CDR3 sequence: CASSRDSPGANVLTF. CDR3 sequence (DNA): TGTGCCAGCTCACGGGACAGCCCTGGGGCCAACGTCCTGACTTTC.

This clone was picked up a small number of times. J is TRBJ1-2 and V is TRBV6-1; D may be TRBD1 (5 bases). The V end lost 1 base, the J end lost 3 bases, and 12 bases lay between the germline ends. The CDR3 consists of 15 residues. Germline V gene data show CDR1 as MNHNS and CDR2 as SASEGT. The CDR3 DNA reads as TGTGCCAGCAGTGAAGGGCAGGGCCGGCACTATGGCTACACCTTC. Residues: CASSEGQGRHYGYTF.

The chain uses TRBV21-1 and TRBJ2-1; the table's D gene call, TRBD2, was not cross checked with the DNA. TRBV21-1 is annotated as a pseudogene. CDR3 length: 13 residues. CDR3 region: CASSLWSGFEQFF. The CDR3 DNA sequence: TGTGCCAGCAGCTTATGGTCCGGGTTCGAGCAGTTCTTC.